Presented here are 13 T cell receptor beta chains from one specimen sequenced in a study of blood T cell repertoires in COVID-19. Assay: immunoSEQ multiplex PCR; the TCRdb copy retains only in-frame clones and omits some. The table records some 120,000 clones, more than 80% of them present only once. Source material: peripheral blood. The receptors derive from a woman older than 75 with COVID-19, enrolled during active disease.

On this clone itself: Other DNA variants within this sample encode the same CDR3. The chain employs TRBV5-1 and TRBJ2-5; 9 bases fit TRBD1. From germline, CDR1 is SGHRS and CDR2 YFSETQ. Trimming removed 0 bases from V and 5 bases from J; junction bases left unmatched: 5. The CDR3 runs 15 residues. CDR3 DNA sequence: TGCGCCAGCAGCTTGGAGGGACAGGGCGGTGAGACCCAGTACTTC. This gives the protein CASSLEGQGGETQYF.

This chain uses TRBV5-1 with TRBJ2-1; tentative D call: TRBD2 (6 bases). CDR3 length: 12 amino acids. Trimming left V 6 bases short and J 6 bases short, with 10 bases between. Germline V gene sequence: CDR1 SGHRS, CDR2 YFSETQ. CDR3 loop: CASTGTLNEQFF. The CDR3 nucleotides read TGCGCCAGCACCGGGACTCTCAATGAGCAGTTCTTC.

This clone was recorded a few times. The chain uses TRBV7-9 and TRBJ2-6; tentative D call: TRBD2 (5 bases). Trimming shortened V by 5 bases and J by 0 bases, and 14 bases separated the two germline ends. This CDR3 region has 17 residues. Germline-derived CDR1 and CDR2 are SEHNR and FQNEAQ (reference sequence). DNA of the CDR3: TGTGCCAGCAGCAAAGGGCTAGCAGGCTCTGGGGCCAACGTCCTGACTTTC. Its protein product is CASSKGLAGSGANVLTF.

In its sample, this clone was seen a few times. The rearrangement joins TRBV7-6 to TRBJ2-3, with 10 nucleotides matching TRBD2. V dropped 5 bases and J dropped 3; count of bases not matched to a gene: 5. The V gene's germline CDR1 is SGHVS and CDR2 FNYEAQ. This CDR3 has 15 amino acids. The CDR3 DNA reads TGTGCCAGCAGCAAAGCGGGAGGGCCGACAGATACGCAGTATTTT. Its translation: CASSKAGGPTDTQYF.

The chain is built from TRBV29-1 and TRBJ1-5, with D unresolved. The V gene's germline CDR1 is SQVTM and CDR2 ANQGSEA. The CDR3 is 13 amino acids. V lost 4 bases to trimming and J lost 0 bases, with 7 bases between them. CDR3: CSVGQSSNQPQHF. The CDR3 DNA reads TGCAGCGTTGGTCAGTCTAGCAATCAGCCCCAGCATTTT. Combining the CDR3 with reference TRBV29-1 and TRBJ1-5 gives the whole variable domain SAVISQKPSRDICQRGTSLTIQCQVDSQVTMMFWYRQQPGQSLTLIATANQGSEATYESGFVIDKFPISRPNLTFSTLTVSNMSPEDSSIYLCSVGQSSNQPQHFGDGTRLSIL.

This chain connects TRBV7-9 to TRBJ2-7; 8 nucleotides line up with TRBD2. The CDR3 spans 15 residues. Trimming cost V 2 bases and J 0 bases; bases outside gene matches: 3. From germline, CDR1 is SEHNR and CDR2 FQNEAQ (reference sequence). This CDR3 reads CASSLSGTSSYEQYF. In nucleotides, the CDR3 is TGTGCCAGCAGCTTATCAGGGACTAGCTCCTACGAGCAGTACTTC.

CDR3: CASSLLAVSYEQYF. DNA for the CDR3: TGTGCCAGCAGTTTATTAGCGGTCTCCTACGAGCAGTACTTC. The chain has TRBV28 and TRBJ2-7; D may be TRBD2 (6 bases). CDR3 length: 14 residues. The ends were cut back, 1 base at V and 0 bases at J, with 7 bases in the middle. Germline V gene lookup returns CDR1 MDHEN and CDR2 SYDVKM.

The J gene is TRBJ2-5, the V gene TRBV19, with no clear D. This CDR3 spans 15 amino acids. V lost 4 bases and J lost 2, with 14 bases in between. Germline V gives CDR1 LNHDA, CDR2 SQIVND (reference sequence). CDR3 protein: CASSSIHQAQETQYF. In nucleotides, the CDR3 is TGTGCCAGTAGTAGCATTCACCAGGCGCAAGAGACCCAGTACTTC.

This chain uses TRBV4-3 with TRBJ2-1, with 8 bases fitting TRBD2. Germline values: CDR1 LGHNA, CDR2 YSLEER. V trimming: 0 bases; J trimming: 6 bases; junction bases outside the gene matches: 7. This CDR3 region has 16 residues. The CDR3, as DNA: TGCGCCAGCAGCCAAGATTCGCCCGGGAGGGGCAATGAGCAGTTCTTC. This codes for CASSQDSPGRGNEQFF.

As DNA, the CDR3 is TGCGCCAGCCCCATGGAGACCCAGTACTTC. This gives the protein CASPMETQYF. The rearrangement links TRBV23-1 to TRBJ2-5; D is uncertain. TRBV23-1 is placed among ORFs of uncertain function. The CDR3 extends over 10 amino acids. Trimming took off 8 bases at V and 5 bases at J, with 6 bases between the two ends.

This chain connects TRBV19 to TRBJ2-7; 8 bases match TRBD2. The ends lost 6 bases at V and 3 bases at J; junction bases unmatched: 13. From germline, CDR1 is LNHDA and CDR2 SQIVND (reference sequence). The CDR3 runs 16 residues. CDR3 protein: CASREGVGRANYEQYF. The CDR3 nucleotides are TGTGCCAGTAGAGAGGGGGTCGGGAGGGCCAACTACGAGCAGTACTTC.

The chain couples TRBV28 to TRBJ1-5, with a weak D call TRBD1 (5 bases). Germline CDR1 reads MDHEN; CDR2 reads SYDVKM. This CDR3 comprises 14 residues. Trimming left V 6 bases short and J 4 bases short, with 13 bases between. The CDR3 bases are TGTGCCAGCAGCCCGGGGAGGGGTAATCAGCCCCAGCATTTT. This translates into CASSPGRGNQPQHF.

This clone was seen a single time. The chain carries TRBV6-6 and TRBJ2-1, with unresolved D. V lost 0 bases and J lost 8, with 8 bases in between. The CDR3 spans 13 residues. Germline CDR1 reads MNHNY; CDR2 reads SVGAGI (reference sequence). The CDR3 DNA reads TGTGCCAGCAGTTACTCAGAAGCCGATGAGCAGTTCTTC. Its translation: CASSYSEADEQFF.